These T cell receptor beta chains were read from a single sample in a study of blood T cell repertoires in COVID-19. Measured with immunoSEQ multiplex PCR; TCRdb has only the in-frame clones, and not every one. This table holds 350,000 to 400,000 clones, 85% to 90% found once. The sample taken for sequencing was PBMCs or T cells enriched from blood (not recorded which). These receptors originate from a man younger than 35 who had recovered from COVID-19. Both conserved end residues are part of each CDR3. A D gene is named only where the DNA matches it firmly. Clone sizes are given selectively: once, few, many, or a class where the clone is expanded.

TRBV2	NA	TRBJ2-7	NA	CASSRGTYEQYF	TGTGCCAGCAGCAGGGGTACCTACGAGCAGTACTTC
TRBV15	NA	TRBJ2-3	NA	CATRELALRNTDTQYF	TGTGCCACCAGAGAATTGGCCTTGAGGAATACAGATACGCAGTATTTT
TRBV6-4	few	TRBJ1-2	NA	CASSLYGYTF	TGTGCCAGTAGCCTCTATGGCTACACCTTC
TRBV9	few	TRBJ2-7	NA	CASSVSHVPYEQYF	TGTGCCAGCAGCGTAAGCCACGTACCCTACGAGCAGTACTTC
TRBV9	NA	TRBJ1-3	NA	CASSVRGGGLEGNTIYF	TGTGCCAGCAGCGTAAGGGGTGGAGGGCTCGAAGGAAACACCATATATTTT
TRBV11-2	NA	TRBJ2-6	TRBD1	CASSTIRTGRTGANVLTF	TGTGCCAGCAGCACGATAAGGACAGGGAGGACTGGGGCCAACGTCCTGACTTTC
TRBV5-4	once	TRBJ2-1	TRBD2	CASRLAGGTNEQFF	TGTGCCAGCAGACTAGCGGGAGGTACAAATGAGCAGTTCTTC
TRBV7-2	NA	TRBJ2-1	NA	CASSQLLGRNEQFF	TGTGCCAGCAGTCAATTACTAGGGCGCAATGAGCAGTTCTTC
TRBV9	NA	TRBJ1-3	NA	CASSVEGSRGNTIYF	TGTGCCAGCAGCGTAGAGGGGTCACGGGGAAACACCATATATTTT
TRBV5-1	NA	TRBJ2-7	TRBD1	CASSPDRAGRSYEQYF	TGCGCCAGCAGCCCGGACAGGGCTGGTCGGTCTTACGAGCAGTACTTC
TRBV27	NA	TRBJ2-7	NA	CASSLSEYHEQYF	TGTGCCAGCAGTTTATCGGAGTACCACGAGCAGTACTTC
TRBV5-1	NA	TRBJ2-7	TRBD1	CASSLGTGFHEQYF	TGCGCCAGCAGCTTGGGGACAGGTTTCCACGAGCAGTACTTC
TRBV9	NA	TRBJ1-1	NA	CASSASRGTTEAFF	TGTGCCAGCAGCGCATCTCGGGGGACCACTGAAGCTTTCTTT
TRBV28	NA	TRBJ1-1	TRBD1	CASSLFGTGNTEAFF	TGTGCCAGCAGTTTATTCGGGACAGGGAACACTGAAGCTTTCTTT
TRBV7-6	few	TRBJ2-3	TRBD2	CASSLSGRVSSTQYF	TGTGCCAGCAGCTTAAGCGGGAGGGTTTCCAGTACGCAGTATTTT
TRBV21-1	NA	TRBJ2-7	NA	CASSRKDGTSGSLVYEQYF	TGTGCCAGCAGCCGTAAGGACGGGACTAGCGGGTCCCTGGTCTACGAGCAGTACTTC
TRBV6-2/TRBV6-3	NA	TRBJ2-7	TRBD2	CASSYSSSGRNSYEQYF	TGTGCCAGCAGTTACTCTTCTAGCGGGAGGAACTCCTACGAGCAGTACTTC
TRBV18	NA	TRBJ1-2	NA	CASSPQGVRYGYTF	TGTGCCAGCTCACCACAGGGAGTGAGGTATGGCTACACCTTC
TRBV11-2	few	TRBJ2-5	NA	CASSQSSGSQETQYF	TGTGCCAGCAGTCAGTCCTCAGGGTCCCAAGAGACCCAGTACTTC
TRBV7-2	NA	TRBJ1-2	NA	CASSLGPSDSYGYTF	TGTGCCAGCAGCTTAGGTCCGTCGGACAGTTATGGCTACACCTTC
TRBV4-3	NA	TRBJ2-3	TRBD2	CASSQVSWASGRVSTDTQYF	TGCGCCAGCAGCCAAGTTTCATGGGCTAGCGGGAGGGTAAGCACAGATACGCAGTATTTT
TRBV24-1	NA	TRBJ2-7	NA	CATSTQGSYEQYF	TGTGCCACCAGTACACAGGGTTCCTACGAGCAGTACTTC
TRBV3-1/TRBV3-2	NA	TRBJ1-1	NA	CASSTQGSEAFF	TGTGCCAGCAGCACACAGGGTTCTGAAGCTTTCTTT
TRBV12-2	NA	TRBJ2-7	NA	CASRADRGSSYEQYF	TGTGCAAGTCGCGCAGACAGGGGCAGTAGCTACGAGCAGTACTTC
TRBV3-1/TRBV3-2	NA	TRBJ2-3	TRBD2	CASSSGTSGYTDTQYF	TGTGCCAGCAGCTCCGGGACTAGCGGATACACAGATACGCAGTATTTT
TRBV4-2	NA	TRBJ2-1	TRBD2	CASSPEGAGVGENEQFF	TGTGCCAGCAGCCCGGAGGGTGCGGGAGTCGGTGAAAATGAGCAGTTCTTC
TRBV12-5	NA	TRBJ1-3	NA	CASGSTAPLILNTIYF	TGTGCTAGTGGCTCGACAGCCCCTCTAATTCTAAACACCATATATTTT
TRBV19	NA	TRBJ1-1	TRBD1	CASSTPGQGSTEAFF	TGTGCCAGTAGTACGCCGGGACAGGGATCCACTGAAGCTTTCTTT
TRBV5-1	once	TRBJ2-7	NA	CASSLQVGSSYEQYF	TGCGCCAGCAGCTTGCAAGTGGGGAGCTCCTACGAGCAGTACTTC
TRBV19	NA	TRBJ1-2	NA	CASSGGHYGYTF	TGTGCCAGTAGTGGCGGGCACTATGGCTACACCTTC
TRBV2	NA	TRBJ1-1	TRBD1	CASLRDRVGNTEAFF	TGTGCCAGCCTCCGGGACAGGGTGGGAAACACTGAAGCTTTCTTT
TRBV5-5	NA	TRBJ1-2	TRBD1	CASSPTQGAKNYGYTF	TGTGCCAGCAGCCCTACCCAGGGGGCGAAGAACTATGGCTACACCTTC
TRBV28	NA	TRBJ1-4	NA	CASSLYELMGGGLFF	TGTGCCAGCAGTTTATATGAATTGATGGGAGGGGGACTGTTTTTT
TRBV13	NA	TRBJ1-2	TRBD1	CASSLARGIRHYGYTF	TGTGCCAGCAGCTTAGCCAGGGGGATCCGCCACTATGGCTACACCTTC
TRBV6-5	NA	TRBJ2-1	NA	CASSYSKNPGTNEQFF	TGTGCCAGCAGTTACTCGAAAAATCCAGGGACAAATGAGCAGTTCTTC
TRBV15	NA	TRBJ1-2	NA	CATSTGAGDGYTF	TGTGCCACCAGCACCGGGGCGGGGGATGGCTACACCTTC
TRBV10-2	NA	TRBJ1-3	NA	CASSEGRVGNTIYF	TGCGCCAGCAGTGAAGGCAGGGTGGGAAACACCATATATTTT
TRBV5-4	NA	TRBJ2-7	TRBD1	CASSLKGQASSYEQYF	TGTGCCAGCAGCTTGAAGGGACAGGCGAGCTCCTACGAGCAGTACTTC
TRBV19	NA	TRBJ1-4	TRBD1	CASSDRGNEKLFF	TGTGCCAGTAGTGACAGGGGTAATGAAAAACTGTTTTTT
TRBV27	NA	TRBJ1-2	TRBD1	CASSISQGARGYTF	TGTGCCAGCAGTATTTCCCAGGGGGCGCGGGGCTACACCTTC
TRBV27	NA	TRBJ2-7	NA	CASSLGGGRDVSRGEQYF	TGTGCCAGCAGTTTAGGAGGGGGCAGGGACGTTTCAAGGGGCGAGCAGTACTTC